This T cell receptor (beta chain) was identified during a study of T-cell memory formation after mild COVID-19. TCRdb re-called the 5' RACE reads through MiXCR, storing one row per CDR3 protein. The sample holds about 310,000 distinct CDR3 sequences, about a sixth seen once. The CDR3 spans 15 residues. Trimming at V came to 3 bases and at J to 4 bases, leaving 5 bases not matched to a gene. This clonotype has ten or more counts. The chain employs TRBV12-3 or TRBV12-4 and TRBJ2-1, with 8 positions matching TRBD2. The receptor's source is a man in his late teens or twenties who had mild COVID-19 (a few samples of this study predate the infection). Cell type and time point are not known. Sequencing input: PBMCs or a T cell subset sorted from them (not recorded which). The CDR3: CASSLPSGSYNEQFF. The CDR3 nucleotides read TGTGCCAGCAGTTTGCCTAGCGGGTCATACAATGAGCAGTTCTTC.